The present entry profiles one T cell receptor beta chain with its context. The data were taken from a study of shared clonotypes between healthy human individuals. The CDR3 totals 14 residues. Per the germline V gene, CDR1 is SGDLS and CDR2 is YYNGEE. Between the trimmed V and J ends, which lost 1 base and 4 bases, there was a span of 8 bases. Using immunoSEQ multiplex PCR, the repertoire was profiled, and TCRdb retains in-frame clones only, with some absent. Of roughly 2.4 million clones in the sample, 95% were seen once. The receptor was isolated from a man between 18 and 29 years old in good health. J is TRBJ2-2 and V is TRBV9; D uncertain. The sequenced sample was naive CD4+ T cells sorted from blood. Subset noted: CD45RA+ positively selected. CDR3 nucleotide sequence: TGTGCCAGCAGCGTATCGCCGCGCACCGGGGAGCTGTTTTTT. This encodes CASSVSPRTGELFF. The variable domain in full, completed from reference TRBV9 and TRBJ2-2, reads DSGVTQTPKHLITATGQRVTLRCSPRSGDLSVYWYQQSLDQGLQFLIQYYNGEERAKGNILERFSAQQFPDLHSELNLSSLELGDSALYFCASSVSPRTGELFFGEGSRLTVL.